This is a list of T cell receptor beta chains from one sample in a study of blood T cell repertoires in COVID-19. This table comes from immunoSEQ multiplex PCR, and its TCRdb copy is limited to in-frame clones, with some not included. This table holds 85,000 to 100,000 clones, 79% found once. Sequencing was performed on peripheral blood. The receptor set was obtained from a woman of 80 years or more with active or convalescent COVID-19. CDR3s include the opening cysteine and the closing phenylalanine or tryptophan.

V: TRBV29-1
J: TRBJ1-2
CDR3: CSVEDTPPKGANYGYTF

V: TRBV11-1
J: TRBJ2-7
CDR3: CASSSTGIEQYF

V: TRBV28
J: TRBJ2-7
CDR3: CASSAFTGGWEQYF

V: TRBV7-2
J: TRBJ2-7
CDR3: CASSPLGGVNTYEQYF

V: TRBV5-4
J: TRBJ1-2
CDR3: CASSFKTNYGYTF

V: TRBV7-6
J: TRBJ2-1
CDR3: CASSPKRLAGLNEQFF

V: TRBV19
J: TRBJ1-3
CDR3: CASSISGSGNTIYF

V: TRBV9
J: TRBJ2-7
CDR3: CASSVSDSGSSYEQYF

V: TRBV6-5
J: TRBJ2-1
CDR3: CASSSPVRGHNEQFF

V: TRBV5-1
J: TRBJ2-7
CDR3: CASSPQQGISYEQYF

V: TRBV5-1
J: TRBJ2-1
CDR3: CASSLDGTGVYNEQFF

V: TRBV10-2
J: TRBJ1-2
CDR3: CASSAVQGIYGYTF

V: TRBV6-6
J: TRBJ2-1
CDR3: CASSYGGAWENEQFF

V: TRBV6-5
J: TRBJ2-7
CDR3: CASSYEGWSGKYF

V: TRBV10-3
J: TRBJ2-3
CDR3: CAISDATSGSSDTQYF

V: TRBV19
J: TRBJ2-7
CDR3: CASSSPPGTGHIYEQYF

V: TRBV28
J: TRBJ2-2
CDR3: CASRWTGGSGELFF

V: TRBV29-1
J: TRBJ2-7
CDR3: CSVAAGRSEQYF

V: TRBV30
J: TRBJ1-6
CDR3: CAWADRGSGTLHF

V: TRBV7-9
J: TRBJ2-7
CDR3: CASSSSGTGRQYF

V: TRBV7-2
J: TRBJ1-1
CDR3: CASSPQGGHTEAFF

V: TRBV5-1
J: TRBJ2-1
CDR3: CASSFGGVGGSYNEQFF

V: TRBV7-9
J: TRBJ2-3
CDR3: CASSSVSDTQYF

V: TRBV5-1
J: TRBJ1-2
CDR3: CASSFSTGVEGYTF